Each of the 8 T cell receptor beta chains below was sequenced from the same sample in a study of spatial heterogeneity in lung cancer. As to time point: sample taken at primary tumor resection. TCRdb passed the 5' RACE reads through MiXCR, listing each CDR3 protein once. The sample records about 11,000 distinct CDR3 sequences, 3.5% to 4.5% being singletons. The specimen comprised PBMCs, sampled at surgery. Source of these receptors: a female donor with early-stage non-small cell lung cancer.

This clonotype has ten or more counts. The chain joins TRBV3-1 to TRBJ1-1, with 8 bases aligning to TRBD1. CDR1 LGHDT and CDR2 YNNKEL come from the germline V gene (reference sequence). CDR3 length: 14 amino acids. J was trimmed by 5 bases and V by 1 base; bases with no gene match: 3. The CDR3: CASSQAGGKTEAFF. DNA for the CDR3: TGTGCCAGCAGCCAAGCAGGGGGCAAAACTGAAGCTTTCTTT.

This clonotype was picked up many times. The chain couples TRBV4-3 to TRBJ2-3; 9 positions agree with TRBD1. Trimming took 0 bases from V and 8 from J; bases not matched to a gene: 12. Germline V CDR1 and CDR2: LGHNA, YSLEER. The CDR3 contains 17 residues. As DNA, the CDR3 is TGCGCCAGCAGCCAAGATCGAGACAGGGGGTTTACATCTACGCAGTATTTT. Translating it yields CASSQDRDRGFTSTQYF.

This clonotype has ten or more counts. The chain's CDR3 is CSVSGTGGEKLFF. Written as DNA, the CDR3 is TGCAGCGTCTCCGGGACAGGGGGAGAGAAACTGTTTTTT. The gene calls are TRBV29-1 and TRBJ1-4; 11 nucleotides agree with TRBD1. V lost 6 bases and J lost 11; bases outside the gene matches: 8. CDR3 length: 13 amino acids. Germline lookup yields CDR1 SQVTM and CDR2 ANQGSEA.

This clonotype was observed a handful of times. This chain joins TRBV12-3 or TRBV12-4 and TRBJ2-7; 9 bases line up with TRBD2. This CDR3 is 14 amino acids long. The ends lost 3 bases at V and 5 bases at J; junction bases unmatched: 5. The CDR3 DNA is TGTGCCAGCAGTTTGCGGGAGGGCCACCACGAGCAGTACTTC. The encoded protein is CASSLREGHHEQYF.

This clonotype was picked up many times. V and J are TRBV5-1 and TRBJ2-7; D perhaps matches TRBD2 (6 bases). This CDR3 contains 13 residues. In germline, CDR1 is SGHRS, CDR2 YFSETQ. Trimming pared 4 bases from V and 7 bases from J, leaving 15 bases between. The CDR3 nucleotides read TGCGCCAGCAGCGGTAAAAGTGGAGGGGAGCAGTACTTC. Amino acid sequence: CASSGKSGGEQYF.

This clonotype was counted ten times or more. The chain is built from TRBV7-3 and TRBJ2-3; unclear D gene. The CDR3 is made up of 13 amino acids. V was pared by 4 bases and J by 1 base, with 6 bases between. CDR1 is SGHTA, CDR2 FQGTGA, per germline. CDR3 residues: CASSSGGTDTQYF. In nucleotides, the CDR3 is TGTGCCAGCAGCTCCGGTGGCACAGATACGCAGTATTTT.

The CDR3 loop is CASSLQGADDNEQFF. CDR3 DNA sequence: TGCGCCAGCAGCTTGCAGGGGGCGGACGACAATGAGCAGTTCTTC. V is TRBV5-1 and J is TRBJ2-1; the match to TRBD1 covers 8 bases. Germline CDR1 and CDR2: SGHRS and YFSETQ. The CDR3 length is 15 residues. Trimming removed 1 base from V and 5 bases from J; junction bases left unmatched: 5.

This clonotype was counted many times. The V gene is TRBV4-3, the J gene TRBJ2-3, with D unclear. The germline V gene has CDR1 LGHNA and CDR2 YSLEER. The CDR3 is made up of 13 amino acids. Trimming took 0 bases from V and 5 from J, leaving 6 bases between them. The CDR3 bases are TGCGCCAGCAGCCAAGAAGTTAGAGATACGCAGTATTTT. Residues: CASSQEVRDTQYF.